This T cell receptor beta chain was observed in a study of T cell repertoires in ileal Crohn's disease. CDR1 is SQVTM, CDR2 ANQGSEA, per germline. The V gene end was trimmed by 0 bases and the J gene end by 5 bases; junction bases not matched to a gene: 6. This CDR3 region has 14 residues. Points on this clone: Antigen specificity is unknown.

Study-level points and caveats: High-frequency clones were more common in sorted CD8 than CD4 cells.

The repertoire was sequenced with immunoSEQ multiplex PCR; TCRdb's copy has only in-frame clones and lacks some. The table records more than 11,000 clones, around three quarters of them present only once. Sequenced sample: ileal tissue. This TCR came from an adult with Crohn's disease. The rearrangement joins TRBV29-1 to TRBJ2-5; 7 nucleotides line up with TRBD2. This CDR3 reads CSVEDGGRGETQYF. DNA of the CDR3: TGCAGCGTTGAAGATGGGGGGAGGGGCGAGACCCAGTACTTC.